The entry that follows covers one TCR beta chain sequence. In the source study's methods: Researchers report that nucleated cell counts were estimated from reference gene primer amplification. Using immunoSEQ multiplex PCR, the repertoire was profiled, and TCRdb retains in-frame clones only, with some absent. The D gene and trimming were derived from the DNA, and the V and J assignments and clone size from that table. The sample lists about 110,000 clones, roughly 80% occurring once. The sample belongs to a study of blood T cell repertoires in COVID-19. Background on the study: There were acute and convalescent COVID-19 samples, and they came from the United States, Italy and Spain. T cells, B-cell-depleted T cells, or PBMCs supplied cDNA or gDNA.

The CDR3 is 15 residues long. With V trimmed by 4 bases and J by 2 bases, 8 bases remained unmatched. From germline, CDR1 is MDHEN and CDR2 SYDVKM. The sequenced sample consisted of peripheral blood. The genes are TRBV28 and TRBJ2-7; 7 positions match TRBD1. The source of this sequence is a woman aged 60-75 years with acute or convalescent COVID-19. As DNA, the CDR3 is TGTGCCAGCAGTTCGGGACAGATGCCCCCCTACGAGCAGTACTTC. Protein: CASSSGQMPPYEQYF. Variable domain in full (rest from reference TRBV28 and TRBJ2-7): DVKVTQSSRYLVKRTGEKVFLECVQDMDHENMFWYRQDPGLGLRLIYFSYDVKMKEKGDIPEGYSVSREKKERFSLILESASTNQTSMYLCASSSGQMPPYEQYFGPGTRLTVT.